The 20 T cell receptor beta chains listed next were all sequenced from one sample in a study of T cell responses to AZD1222 COVID-19 vaccine. Some clones are missing from TCRdb's copy, which holds only in-frame ones; the method was immunoSEQ multiplex PCR. Of 200,000 or so clones in the sample, approximately 90% were seen once. The sequenced sample was peripheral blood, obtained on day 0 of AZD1222 vaccination. These receptors were obtained from an adult in good health.

The gene calls are TRBV28 and TRBJ1-5, with D hard to call. V gave up 7 bases and J gave up 0 bases, with 7 bases separating them. Germline V gives CDR1 MDHEN, CDR2 SYDVKM. The CDR3 runs to 13 residues. CDR3 sequence reads: CASTPDSNQPQHF. CDR3 bases: TGTGCCAGCACCCCAGATAGCAATCAGCCCCAGCATTTT.

The chain joins TRBV5-1 to TRBJ1-2; TRBD1 matches at 7 bases. The junction had 1 base not matched to a gene; V was cut back by 4 bases and J by 4 bases. In germline, CDR1 is SGHRS, CDR2 YFSETQ. CDR3 size: 12 residues. The CDR3, as DNA: TGCGCCAGCAGCGAGGGGGCCTATGGCTACACCTTC. As protein: CASSEGAYGYTF.

This clone was counted a single time. The genes are TRBV28 and TRBJ2-3; TRBD2 is a possible D gene (5 bases). This CDR3 comprises 13 residues. Trimming shortened V by 6 bases and J by 4 bases, and 11 bases separated the two germline ends. Germline CDR1 MDHEN, CDR2 SYDVKM. The CDR3 protein is CASSRRNADTQYF. The CDR3, as DNA: TGTGCCAGCAGCAGGAGGAATGCAGATACGCAGTATTTT. The whole variable domain, filled in from reference TRBV28 and TRBJ2-3, reads DVKVTQSSRYLVKRTGEKVFLECVQDMDHENMFWYRQDPGLGLRLIYFSYDVKMKEKGDIPEGYSVSREKKERFSLILESASTNQTSMYLCASSRRNADTQYFGPGTRLTVL.

V usage is TRBV28 and J usage is TRBJ2-6, with D unclear. The germline V gene has CDR1 MDHEN and CDR2 SYDVKM. This CDR3 is 13 amino acids long. V was trimmed by 6 bases and J by 2 bases, leaving 5 bases between them. The CDR3 here is CASRNPGANVLTF. In DNA form, the CDR3 reads TGTGCCAGCAGAAATCCTGGGGCCAACGTCCTGACTTTC.

The chain employs TRBV10-1 and TRBJ2-7; 11 bases line up with TRBD2. Germline CDR1 WNHNN, CDR2 SYGVQD (reference sequence). Trimming took 3 bases from V and 4 from J; bases not matched to a gene: 5. The CDR3 covers 15 residues. The chain's CDR3 is CASSDPSGGRYEQYF. Written as DNA, the CDR3 is TGCGCCAGCAGTGATCCTAGCGGGGGGCGATACGAGCAGTACTTC.

The chain has TRBV7-2 and TRBJ1-1; D is unclear. The germline V gene encodes CDR1 SGHTA and CDR2 FQGNSA. There are 15 residues in the CDR3. The V gene lost 5 bases and the J gene lost 0 bases, with 13 bases spanning the gap. This CDR3 is CASSPSGGMNTEAFF. In nucleotides, the CDR3 is TGTGCCAGCAGCCCCTCCGGCGGCATGAACACTGAAGCTTTCTTT.

V and J are TRBV2 and TRBJ2-2; 10 nucleotides align to TRBD2. The ends lost 4 bases at V and 7 bases at J; junction bases unmatched: 3. The germline gives CDR1 SNHLY, CDR2 FYNNEI. This CDR3 region has 14 residues. The CDR3 loop reads CASSVTSGIGELFF. CDR3 sequence (DNA): TGTGCCAGCAGTGTCACTAGCGGGATCGGGGAGCTGTTTTTT.

J is TRBJ1-6 and V is TRBV30; 8 positions agree with TRBD1. CDR1 GTSNPN and CDR2 SVGIG come from the germline V gene (reference sequence). The CDR3 has 13 residues. V was clipped by 5 bases and J by 8 bases; unmatched bases: 5. The CDR3 sequence: CAWGGQDYSPLHF. The CDR3 DNA reads TGTGCCTGGGGGGGACAGGATTATTCACCCCTCCACTTT.

The J gene is TRBJ1-3, the V gene TRBV3-1 (or the pseudogene TRBV3-2), with unresolved D. Germline V gene sequence: CDR1 LGHDT, CDR2 YNNKEL (reference sequence). Trimming took off 3 bases at V and 2 bases at J, with 14 bases between the two ends. The CDR3 has 16 amino acids. This CDR3 is CASSHLFSGTGNTIYF. The CDR3, as DNA: TGTGCCAGCAGCCATCTCTTTTCGGGGACTGGAAACACCATATATTTT.

The CDR3 sequence is CASSIGLAGPGELFF. DNA of the CDR3: TGTGCCAGTAGTATCGGACTAGCGGGTCCCGGGGAGCTGTTTTTT. V and J are TRBV19 and TRBJ2-2; 11 bases fit TRBD2. The germline V gene encodes CDR1 LNHDA and CDR2 SQIVND (reference sequence). Losses at the gene ends were 3 bases for V and 6 bases for J; bases not matched to a gene: 3. CDR3 length: 15 residues. Combining the CDR3 with reference TRBV19 and TRBJ2-2 gives the whole variable domain DGGITQSPKYLFRKEGQNVTLSCEQNLNHDAMYWYRQDPGQGLRLIYYSQIVNDFQKGDIAEGYSVSREKKESFPLTVTSAQKNPTAFYLCASSIGLAGPGELFFGEGSRLTVL.

The V call is TRBV5-1, the J call TRBJ2-1, with 8 bases aligning to TRBD2. CDR1 and CDR2 from the germline V gene are SGHRS and YFSETQ. There are 15 residues in the CDR3. V dropped 3 bases and J dropped 3; count of bases not matched to a gene: 5. The CDR3: CASSYLGLDYNEQFF. CDR3 DNA sequence: TGCGCCAGCAGCTATTTGGGACTAGACTACAATGAGCAGTTCTTC.

This chain links TRBV30 with TRBJ1-1, with D unresolved. This CDR3 has 11 amino acids. The V end was cut by 3 bases, the J end by 3 bases, with 5 bases between. Germline V gives CDR1 GTSNPN, CDR2 SVGIG (reference sequence). Here the CDR3 reads CAWRTYTEAFF. Here the CDR3 DNA reads TGTGCCTGGAGGACCTACACTGAAGCTTTCTTT.

The rearrangement uses TRBV24-1 and TRBJ2-1; 10 bases align to TRBD2. Germline V gene data show CDR1 as KGHDR and CDR2 as SFDVKD. There are 16 residues in the CDR3. Trimming removed 4 bases from V and 7 bases from J; junction bases left unmatched: 9. The CDR3 here is CATSEPWGLALNEQFF. The CDR3 DNA reads TGTGCCACCAGTGAACCCTGGGGACTAGCGCTAAATGAGCAGTTCTTC.

This clone showed up just once. V gene TRBV15 combines with J gene TRBJ1-2; D is unclear. V gave up 1 base and J gave up 7 bases, with 16 bases separating them. Germline values: CDR1 LNHNV, CDR2 YYDKDF (reference sequence). CDR3 length: 15 residues. The CDR3 reads CATSRAGLRAAGYTF. The CDR3 nucleotides read TGTGCCACCAGCAGAGCGGGCCTTAGGGCTGCTGGCTACACCTTC.

V usage is TRBV3-1 (or the pseudogene TRBV3-2) and J usage is TRBJ1-6; D is possibly TRBD1 (5 bases). The CDR3 consists of 15 residues. V lost 0 bases to trimming and J lost 6 bases, with 9 bases between them. Germline CDR1 reads LGHDT; CDR2 reads YNNKEL (reference sequence). The CDR3 DNA sequence: TGTGCCAGCAGCCAAGAACCGGGACTTAATTCACCCCTCCACTTT. Residues: CASSQEPGLNSPLHF.

Only one count was recorded for this clone. The chain has TRBV7-9 and TRBJ1-1, with 7 bases fitting TRBD1. The CDR3 is 14 amino acids. Germline CDR1 and CDR2: SEHNR and FQNEAQ (reference sequence). J gave up 2 bases and V 6 bases, and 6 bases lay outside the gene matches. The CDR3 region is CASSTGTANTEAFF. DNA of the CDR3: TGTGCCAGCAGTACCGGGACAGCCAACACTGAAGCTTTCTTT.

The rearrangement joins TRBV27 to TRBJ1-6; D is ambiguous. The CDR3 totals 17 residues. The germline V gene has CDR1 MNHEY and CDR2 SMNVEV (reference sequence). Trimming removed 0 bases at V and 0 bases at J, with 9 bases between. The CDR3 here is CASSLSGLSSYNSPLHF. DNA of the CDR3: TGTGCCAGCAGTTTATCGGGCCTGAGCTCCTATAATTCACCCCTCCACTTT.

This clone was detected a few times. This chain links TRBV5-6 with TRBJ1-2; no reliable D call. Trimming removed 3 bases from V and 1 base from J, with 10 bases in between. The CDR3 consists of 14 residues. Germline CDR1 and CDR2: SGHDT and YYEEEE. The CDR3 spells CASSSWTGNYGYTF. CDR3 DNA sequence: TGTGCCAGCAGCTCCTGGACGGGTAACTATGGCTACACCTTC.

This chain joins TRBV2 and TRBJ2-7; perhaps TRBD2 as D (6 bases). Per germline, CDR1 SNHLY and CDR2 FYNNEI. The CDR3 covers 14 residues. V was cut by 4 bases and J by 1 base, with 11 bases left in between. The CDR3 protein is CASSGAGRSYEQYF. The CDR3 DNA is TGTGCCAGCAGTGGTGCGGGACGGTCCTACGAGCAGTACTTC.

Written as DNA, the CDR3 is TGTGCCAGCAGCTTGCGGCAGGGGGGAAGCGGCTACACCTTC. As protein: CASSLRQGGSGYTF. This chain uses TRBV5-4 with TRBJ1-2, with TRBD1 identical over 7 bases. With V trimmed by 1 base and J by 8 bases, 8 bases remained unmatched. CDR1 and CDR2 from the germline V gene are SGHNT and YYREEE (reference sequence). This CDR3 has 14 residues.